This T cell receptor beta chain was recovered during a study of T cell responses to AZD1222 COVID-19 vaccine. Findings and caveats of the study: White British people made up most donors, females outnumbered males, and clonal diversity was possibly underestimated.

For this clone: Its antigen is not known.

Using immunoSEQ multiplex PCR, the repertoire was profiled, and TCRdb retains in-frame clones only, with some absent. Of around 150,000 clones listed, approximately 91% are singletons. The sample consisted of peripheral blood, taken 28 days after the second AZD1222 dose. The clonotype originates from an adult who received the AZD1222 COVID-19 vaccine.

This CDR3 is CASSSTGGVDYGYTF. The DNA for the CDR3 is TGTGCCAGCTCATCGACAGGGGGAGTGGACTATGGCTACACCTTC. V is TRBV18 and J is TRBJ1-2; 9 bases map to TRBD1. From germline, CDR1 is KGHSH and CDR2 LQKENI. Trimming took 5 bases from V and 3 from J; bases not matched to a gene: 7. This CDR3 region has 15 residues.